A selection of T cell receptor beta chains follows, all from one sample in a study of T cell repertoires in cytomegalovirus infection. A single record per CDR3 protein comes from TCRdb applying MiXCR to the reads. The sample includes 450,000 to 600,000 distinct CDR3 sequences, roughly 42% of them seen just once. These TCRs' antigens remain unknown. Sample: cultured PBMCs, taken from culture after CMV antigen stimulation. These receptors all come from a human donor in good health (CMV status not recorded). Some clones in this sample may be carry-over from other donors' samples. Both conserved end residues are part of each CDR3. Each record gives: clone size, V gene, J gene, D gene, CDR3 length, CDR3 DNA, CDR3 protein. D genes are given only for firm matches. Clone sizes are given selectively: once, few, many, or a class where the clone is expanded.

-,TRBV7-6,TRBJ1-6,TRBD1,14,TGTGCCAGCAGCCCGGGACAGGCCCATTCACCCCTCCACTTT,CASSPGQAHSPLHF
-,TRBV6-5,TRBJ2-3,-,17,TGTGCCAGCAGTTACGTTCCTAATGGCGGGAGCACAGATACGCAGTATTTT,CASSYVPNGGSTDTQYF
-,TRBV7-9,TRBJ2-7,TRBD2,13,TGTGCCAGCAGCATGGGACTAGCCTACGAGCAGTACTTC,CASSMGLAYEQYF
few,TRBV7-9,TRBJ2-5,-,11,TGTGCCAGCAGCATAGGAAAGACCCAGTACTTC,CASSIGKTQYF
-,TRBV18,TRBJ2-1,TRBD1,14,TGTGCCAGCTCACGGAGGACAGGGAACAATGAGCAGTTCTTC,CASSRRTGNNEQFF
few,TRBV7-2,TRBJ1-6,TRBD1,15,TGTGCCAGCAGCTTAGAGACAGGGTTAAATTCACCCCTCCACTTT,CASSLETGLNSPLHF
-,TRBV10-3,TRBJ1-1,-,12,TGTGCCATCAGGCAGGTCCGGACTGAAGCTTTCTTT,CAIRQVRTEAFF
-,TRBV6-2/TRBV6-3,TRBJ2-1,TRBD1,15,TGTGCCAGCAGTAACCGGGACAGGGGGCCTGATGAGCAGTTCTTC,CASSNRDRGPDEQFF
-,TRBV6-2/TRBV6-3,TRBJ2-3,-,15,TGTGCCAGCAGTTACGTCGAGGGGCGCGGAGATACGCAGTATTTT,CASSYVEGRGDTQYF
-,TRBV5-4,TRBJ2-5,TRBD2,18,TGTGCCAGCAGCGCCAGGCCGGGACTAGCGGGGCCGGGGGAGACCCAGTACTTC,CASSARPGLAGPGETQYF
-,TRBV12-3/TRBV12-4,TRBJ2-4,TRBD2,13,TGTGCCAGCAGCACCGGGGGGGCCGGCATTCAGTACTTC,CASSTGGAGIQYF
-,TRBV28,TRBJ1-1,-,15,TGTGCCAGCAGTCCCTGGAGTCTCGTGAACACTGAAGCTTTCTTT,CASSPWSLVNTEAFF
-,TRBV19,TRBJ2-6,-,16,TGTGCCAGTAGTGCAGGACACTTCTCTGGGGCCAACGTCCTGACTTTC,CASSAGHFSGANVLTF
-,TRBV7-6,TRBJ2-5,-,17,TGTGCCAGCAGCCCCTGGCCGTTCTCGGGCTCACAAGAGACCCAGTACTTC,CASSPWPFSGSQETQYF
-,TRBV5-1,TRBJ2-1,TRBD2,16,TGCGCCAGCAGCACGATTCCTAGCGGGGGGTACAATGAGCAGTTCTTC,CASSTIPSGGYNEQFF
-,TRBV7-6,TRBJ2-6,-,17,TGTGCCAGCAGTCCCGGGACGCCAAGCTCTGGGGCCAACGTCCTGACTTTC,CASSPGTPSSGANVLTF
-,TRBV6-2/TRBV6-3,TRBJ1-2,-,14,TGTGCTACCAGCCAACGACAGGCAAGCTATGGCTACACCTTC,CATSQRQASYGYTF
-,TRBV12-3/TRBV12-4,TRBJ2-7,-,15,TGTGCCAGCAGTTCTTCCACCGGGACTTACTACGAGCAGTACTTC,CASSSSTGTYYEQYF
many,TRBV7-2,TRBJ1-3,-,17,TGTGCCAGCAGCTTAGTTCGGGTCCCGCGCTCTGGAAACACCATATATTTT,CASSLVRVPRSGNTIYF
-,TRBV12-3/TRBV12-4,TRBJ2-3,TRBD1,13,TGTGCCAGCGGACAGGGAGAGCCAGATACGCAGTATTTT,CASGQGEPDTQYF
many,TRBV7-2,TRBJ1-1,-,13,TGTGCCAGCAGCTTAGGTCGGGGCCCTGAGGCTTTCTTT,CASSLGRGPEAFF
-,TRBV10-2,TRBJ2-5,TRBD2,16,TGCGCCAGCAGTGATTCCGGGACTAGCGGGCAAGAGACCCAGTACTTC,CASSDSGTSGQETQYF
few,TRBV19,TRBJ2-1,TRBD2,17,TGTGCCAGTAGTACCCCACCGACTAGCGGGAGGGGAAATGAGCAGTTCTTC,CASSTPPTSGRGNEQFF
few,TRBV20-1,TRBJ2-5,-,12,TGCAGTGCTAGCTCCAGGGCAGAGACCCAGTACTTC,CSASSRAETQYF
few,TRBV7-2,TRBJ1-6,TRBD1,15,TGTGCCAGCAGCTTAGTTTGGCAGGGGGGTTCACCCCTCCACTTT,CASSLVWQGGSPLHF
few,TRBV7-9,TRBJ2-1,-,15,TGTGCCAGCAGCTTAGTGACTAGGAGTTTGTTCGAGCAGTTCTTC,CASSLVTRSLFEQFF
-,TRBV12-3/TRBV12-4,TRBJ2-7,-,14,TGTGCCAGCACCCGAGGACAGTACTCCTACGAGCAGTACTTC,CASTRGQYSYEQYF
few,TRBV20-1,TRBJ2-3,-,15,TGCAGTGCTAGAGACGAGCGGGCTAGCACAGATACGCAGTATTTT,CSARDERASTDTQYF
-,TRBV7-8,TRBJ1-2,-,16,TGTGCCAGCAGCTTACGAGGATCGGGGGCTCTGGATGGCTACACCTTC,CASSLRGSGALDGYTF
-,TRBV4-1,TRBJ1-2,TRBD1,13,TGCGCCAGCAGGCCGGGACAGAGGTATGGCTACACCTTC,CASRPGQRYGYTF
-,TRBV11-3,TRBJ2-1,TRBD2,14,TGTGCCAGCAGCCTTAGCGGGTATTACAATGAGCAGTTCTTC,CASSLSGYYNEQFF
-,TRBV2,TRBJ2-3,TRBD2,14,TGTGCCAGCACAATAGCGGGGGGGGTGGATACGCAGTATTTT,CASTIAGGVDTQYF
few,TRBV7-9,TRBJ2-5,-,15,TGTGCCAGCAGCCCCTCAGGGGGGGGCCAAGAGACCCAGTACTTC,CASSPSGGGQETQYF
many,TRBV29-1,TRBJ2-3,-,13,TGCAGCGTCCGGGACGGAGGCACAGATACGCAGTATTTT,CSVRDGGTDTQYF
-,TRBV5-1,TRBJ1-5,TRBD1,14,TGCGCCAGCAGCTTGGGGGACAGGGGTGAGCCCCAGCATTTT,CASSLGDRGEPQHF
many,TRBV7-2,TRBJ2-4,-,14,TGTGCCAGCAGCCCGGGTAATGCCAAAAACATTCAGTACTTC,CASSPGNAKNIQYF
-,TRBV29-1,TRBJ1-2,-,12,TGCAGCGTTGCCCCCTACAGCTATGGCTACACCTTC,CSVAPYSYGYTF
-,TRBV29-1,TRBJ2-2,-,13,TGCAGCGTTGCCCGGGCTACCACCGGGGAGCTGTTTTTT,CSVARATTGELFF
-,TRBV10-3,TRBJ2-7,TRBD1,16,TGTGCCATGGGTGCGGGGCCCACCGGGACAGGGGACGAGCAGTACTTC,CAMGAGPTGTGDEQYF
few,TRBV7-8,TRBJ2-7,TRBD1,14,TGTGCCAGCAGCCCCCCGGACAGGGTCTACGAGCAGTACTTC,CASSPPDRVYEQYF
-,TRBV20-1,TRBJ1-1,-,12,TGCAGTGCCCATGAGGGGAACACTGAAGCTTTCTTT,CSAHEGNTEAFF
-,TRBV28,TRBJ2-1,TRBD2,14,TGTGCCAGCAGTTTATGGCGGGGGGACAATGAGCAGTTCTTC,CASSLWRGDNEQFF
-,TRBV5-1,TRBJ2-5,-,14,TGCGCCAGCAGCTTGGGTAGCGGATTTGGGACCCAGTACTTC,CASSLGSGFGTQYF
-,TRBV2,TRBJ2-1,-,14,TGTGCCAGCAGTGACCGCACGGGAAGGAGTGAGCAGTTCTTC,CASSDRTGRSEQFF